This T cell receptor beta chain was sequenced for a study of blood T cell repertoires in COVID-19. About the study: The samples span acute and convalescent COVID-19 from the United States, Italy and Spain. Sample material is recorded as cDNA or gDNA derived from T cells, B-cell-depleted T cells, or PBMCs.

Germline assignment: CDR1 SGHTA and CDR2 FQGTGA. The CDR3 consists of 15 residues. The V end lost 4 bases, the J end lost 1 base, and 12 bases lay between the germline ends. TCRdb's table, derived via immunoSEQ multiplex PCR, lists solely in-frame clones and lacks some. The sample has tens of thousands of clones; around 90% are singletons. Sequences were obtained from peripheral blood. This TCR derives from a woman between 70 and 85 years old with active COVID-19. V gene TRBV7-3 combines with J gene TRBJ2-3; a possible D gene is TRBD1 (5 bases). CDR3 region: CASSSRARGTDTQYF. Written as DNA, the CDR3 is TGTGCCAGCAGCTCAAGGGCCAGGGGCACAGATACGCAGTATTTT. Based on the CDR3 plus reference TRBV7-3 and TRBJ2-3, the full variable domain is GAGVSQTPSNKVTEKGKYVELRCDPISGHTALYWYRQSLGQGPEFLIYFQGTGAADDSGLPNDRFFAVRPEGSVSTLKIQRTERGDSAVYLCASSSRARGTDTQYFGPGTRLTVL.